A selection of T cell receptor beta chains follows, all from one sample in a study of metastatic and nonmetastatic thyroid tumors. MiXCR was used by TCRdb to re-call the PCR reads. The table records 14,000 to 15,000 clones, roughly 4% of them present only once. The sequencing input was tumor tissue. These receptors were collected from a female donor with papillary thyroid cancer or a benign thyroid nodule (not recorded which). Some clones in this sample may be carry-over from other donors' samples. CDR3s leave out the opening cysteine and the closing phenylalanine or tryptophan. Fields, in order: V gene, CDR3 length, clone size, CDR3 protein. Rows give clone size only sometimes, using once, few, many, or a class for an expanded clone.

TRBV6-1	15	few	ASSPGTGGYSGNTIY
TRBV6-1	12	few	ASRPMTSTDTQY
TRBV6-1	13	-	ASSEGLYSGYGYT
TRBV2	11	-	ASNLAGPYEQY
TRBV24-1	13	-	ATSAGRDHTGELF
TRBV20-1	12	-	SARLPRGTGELF
TRBV6-1	13	few	ASRTSGRAYNEQF
TRBV20-1	12	few	SPPIPGTTYGYT
TRBV6-2/TRBV6-3	15	-	ASSYSWTGVGNQPQH
TRBV24-1	12	-	ATSDLVRNYGYT
TRBV2	12	few	ASIKGDGTDTQY
TRBV30	12	-	ARRKVGGTGELF
TRBV27	15	-	ASSFQMGGGRVYEQY
TRBV30	12	-	AWLRGRSGNTIY
TRBV11-3	12	-	ASSRKDRGGEQY
TRBV5-1	14	-	ASSLGAVSSGNTIY
TRBV6-2/TRBV6-3	15	few	ASSSQRLTSGSNEQY
TRBV12-3/TRBV12-4	12	few	ASRSTSGGYEQY
TRBV12-3/TRBV12-4	14	-	ASSLARLDRNQPQH
TRBV20-1	11	few	SASRQGAAEQY
TRBV2	11	-	ASSLLAGDTQY
TRBV24-1	16	medium-sized	ATSETGTSVPLLYEQY
TRBV30	10	-	AWSDGNYEQY
TRBV9	14	-	ASSVEHNRAGNTIY
TRBV10-3	17	few	AISERQGAMSSGANVLT
TRBV6-5	11	-	ASSSLPAIGYT
TRBV6-2/TRBV6-3	13	few	ASSDPPRQDLEQY
TRBV15	11	-	ATSRESSHEQY
TRBV19	13	few	ASITGVNSNQPQH
TRBV27	12	-	ASSLNGRNTEAF
TRBV7-9	9	few	ASINAGEAF
TRBV28	9	-	ASRSLREQF
TRBV6-4	14	-	ASSDSGLAGAGELF
TRBV11-2	13	-	ASSSLSAANYGYT
TRBV19	12	-	ASKTTGTTGELF
TRBV24-1	14	-	ATSDYGGKGTDTQY
TRBV5-1	13	few	ASSTRTGGAYGYT
TRBV6-1	12	-	ASSEGPSSYEQY
TRBV11-3	13	few	ASSLDVSENYEQY
TRBV20-1	13	-	SARPGGRSNQPQH
TRBV20-1	10	medium-sized	SARLSENEQF
TRBV5-1	13	-	ASSQGTGNSYEQY
TRBV15	13	few	ATEGGGQAYNEQF
TRBV5-1	13	-	ASSSRGQGAYEQY
TRBV6-1	13	few	ASNAGESFGSPLH
TRBV6-1	12	few	ASGGGGTSDTQY
TRBV28	14	-	ASSSFSGRGADTQY
TRBV24-1	11	few	ATRDRWGTEAF
TRBV5-1	13	-	ASSLSRWGNSPLH
TRBV5-1	13	-	ASSPGHSGPDTQY
TRBV28	14	-	ASSLSLGGMNTEAF
TRBV2	12	-	ASSSGSAVETQY
TRBV28	13	few	ASTSLKRTLREQY